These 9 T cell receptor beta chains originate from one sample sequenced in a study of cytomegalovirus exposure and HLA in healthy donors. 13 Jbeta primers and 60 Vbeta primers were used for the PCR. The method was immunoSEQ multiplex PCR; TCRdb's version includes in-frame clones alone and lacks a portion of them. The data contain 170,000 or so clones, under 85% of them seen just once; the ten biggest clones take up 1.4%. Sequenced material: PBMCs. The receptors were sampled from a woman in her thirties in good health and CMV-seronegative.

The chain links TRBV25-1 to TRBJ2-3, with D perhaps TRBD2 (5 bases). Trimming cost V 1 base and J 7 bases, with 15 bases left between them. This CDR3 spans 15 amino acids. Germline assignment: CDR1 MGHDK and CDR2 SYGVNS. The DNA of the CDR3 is TGTGCCAGCAGTGAATCGGGAAAGGCCCAATATACGCAGTATTTT. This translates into CASSESGKAQYTQYF. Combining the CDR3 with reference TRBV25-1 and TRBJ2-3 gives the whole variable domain EADIYQTPRYLVIGTGKKITLECSQTMGHDKMYWYQQDPGMELHLIHYSYGVNSTEKGDLSSESTVSRIRTEHFPLTLESARPSHTSQYLCASSESGKAQYTQYFGPGTRLTVL.

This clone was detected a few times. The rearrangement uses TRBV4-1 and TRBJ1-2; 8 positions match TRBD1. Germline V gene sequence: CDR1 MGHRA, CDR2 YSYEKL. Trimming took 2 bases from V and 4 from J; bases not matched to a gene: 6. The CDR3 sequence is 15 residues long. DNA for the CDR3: TGCGCCAGCAGCCAACCCCGGACAGGGTCCTATGGCTACACCTTC. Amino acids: CASSQPRTGSYGYTF.

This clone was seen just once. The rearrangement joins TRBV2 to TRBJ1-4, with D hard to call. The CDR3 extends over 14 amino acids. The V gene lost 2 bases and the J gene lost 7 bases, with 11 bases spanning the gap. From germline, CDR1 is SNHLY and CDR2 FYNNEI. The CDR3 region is CASSESGAPEKLFF. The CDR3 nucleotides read TGTGCCAGCAGTGAATCAGGTGCTCCTGAAAAACTGTTTTTT. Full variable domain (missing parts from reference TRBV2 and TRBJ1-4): EPEVTQTPSHQVTQMGQEVILRCVPISNHLYFYWYRQILGQKVEFLVSFYNNEISEKSEIFDDQFSVERPDGSNFTLKIRSTKLEDSAMYFCASSESGAPEKLFFGSGTQLSVL.

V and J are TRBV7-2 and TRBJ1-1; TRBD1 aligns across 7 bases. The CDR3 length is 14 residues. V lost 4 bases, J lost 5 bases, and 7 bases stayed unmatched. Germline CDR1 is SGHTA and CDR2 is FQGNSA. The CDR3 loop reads CASSSRGRDTEAFF. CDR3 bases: TGTGCCAGCAGCTCTAGGGGGCGGGATACTGAAGCTTTCTTT.

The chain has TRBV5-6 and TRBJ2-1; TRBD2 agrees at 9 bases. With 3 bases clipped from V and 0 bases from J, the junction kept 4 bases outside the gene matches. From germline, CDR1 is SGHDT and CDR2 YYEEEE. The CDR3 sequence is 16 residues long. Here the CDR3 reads CASSSLAGSSYNEQFF. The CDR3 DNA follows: TGTGCCAGCAGCTCTCTAGCGGGGAGCTCCTACAATGAGCAGTTCTTC.

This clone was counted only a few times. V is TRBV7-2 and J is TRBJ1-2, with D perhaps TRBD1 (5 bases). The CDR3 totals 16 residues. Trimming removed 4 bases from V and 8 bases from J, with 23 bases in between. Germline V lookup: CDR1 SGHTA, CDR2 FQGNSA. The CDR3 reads CASSSYTGGPKGGYTF. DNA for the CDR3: TGTGCCAGCAGCTCTTATACGGGGGGTCCTAAAGGGGGCTACACCTTC.

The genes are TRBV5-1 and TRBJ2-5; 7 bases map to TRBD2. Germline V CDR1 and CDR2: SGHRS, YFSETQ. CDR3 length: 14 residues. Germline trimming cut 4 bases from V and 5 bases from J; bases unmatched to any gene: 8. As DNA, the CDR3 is TGCGCCAGCAGCCGGGGGGACCTGGGGGAGACCCAGTACTTC. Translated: CASSRGDLGETQYF.

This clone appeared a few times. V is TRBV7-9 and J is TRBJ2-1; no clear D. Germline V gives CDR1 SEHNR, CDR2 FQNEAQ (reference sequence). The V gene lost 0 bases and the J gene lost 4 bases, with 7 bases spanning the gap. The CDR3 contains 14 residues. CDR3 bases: TGTGCCAGCAGCTTAGCGAACTCTTACAATGAGCAGTTCTTC. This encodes CASSLANSYNEQFF.

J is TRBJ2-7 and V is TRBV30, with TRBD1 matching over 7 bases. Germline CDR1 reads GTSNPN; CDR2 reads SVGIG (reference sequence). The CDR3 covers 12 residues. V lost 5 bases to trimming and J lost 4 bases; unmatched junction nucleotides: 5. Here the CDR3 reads CAWETGQYEQYF. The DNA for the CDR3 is TGTGCCTGGGAGACAGGGCAATACGAGCAGTACTTC.